These T cell receptor beta chains were read from a single sample in a study of CD8 T cells in ankylosing spondylitis. TCRdb analysed the 5' RACE reads with MiXCR anew, one entry per CDR3 protein. In the table there are 150,000 to 200,000 distinct CDR3 sequences, roughly 13% of which are singletons. Sequenced: blood, either unsorted or a sorted T cell fraction (not recorded which). These TCRs come from a female donor with ankylosing spondylitis or in good health (not recorded which). The CDR3 runs from the conserved cysteine through the conserved F or W. D genes are given only for firm matches. Clone size is shown for a subset of rows, as once, few, many or a class of expanded clone.

j_call v_call clone_size d_call cdr3_aa cdr3_nt
TRBJ1-6 TRBV27 NA NA CASSLDRYNSPLHF TGTGCCAGCAGTCTGGACAGATATAATTCACCCCTCCACTTT
TRBJ2-2 TRBV5-1 NA TRBD2 CASSLGLAGVNSGELFF TGCGCCAGCAGCTTGGGGCTAGCGGGAGTAAATTCCGGGGAGCTGTTTTTT
TRBJ2-7 TRBV20-1 few NA CSARGPPGGVHEQYF TGCAGTGCTAGAGGGCCCCCCGGTGGGGTCCACGAGCAGTACTTC
TRBJ2-6 TRBV7-3 many NA CASSPASGANVLTF TGTGCCAGCAGCCCTGCCTCTGGGGCCAACGTCCTGACTTTC
TRBJ2-1 TRBV12-3/TRBV12-4 many TRBD2 CASSQAGGGDEQFF TGTGCCAGCAGCCAAGCGGGAGGGGGAGATGAGCAGTTCTTC
TRBJ2-7 TRBV24-1 many TRBD1 CATGDWTGLVEF TGTGCCACCGGAGATTGGACAGGGCTTGTAGAGTTC
TRBJ1-6 TRBV6-5 many NA CASSERNSPLHF TGTGCCAGCAGTGAGCGAAATTCACCCCTCCACTTT
TRBJ1-5 TRBV7-9 NA NA CASSSRPLEPQHF TGTGCCAGCAGTTCGAGGCCTCTGGAGCCCCAGCATTTT
TRBJ2-3 TRBV9 few TRBD1 CASSATGGITDTQYF TGTGCCAGCAGCGCCACAGGGGGGATAACAGATACGCAGTATTTT
TRBJ2-2 TRBV20-1 few NA CSARDPSSPGELFF TGCAGTGCTAGAGATCCCAGCAGTCCCGGGGAGCTGTTTTTT
TRBJ2-3 TRBV24-1 many TRBD2 CATSDLREGAKTDTQYF TGTGCCACCAGTGACCTGAGGGAGGGAGCGAAAACAGATACGCAGTATTTT
TRBJ2-7 TRBV7-2 many TRBD2 CASSFREGTGEQYF TGTGCCAGCAGCTTCCGGGAGGGCACGGGCGAGCAGTACTTC
TRBJ2-6 TRBV15 NA NA CATTTDSGANVLTF TGTGCCACCACCACAGACTCTGGGGCCAACGTCCTGACTTTC
TRBJ2-3 TRBV7-9 NA TRBD2 CASSSQLVGGSTDTQYF TGTGCCAGCAGCTCCCAACTAGTCGGGGGGAGCACAGATACGCAGTATTTT
TRBJ2-5 TRBV5-1 many TRBD1 CASSLATGQQETQYF TGCGCCAGCAGCTTGGCGACGGGACAGCAAGAGACCCAGTACTTC
TRBJ2-1 TRBV24-1 few NA CATSGFGEQFF TGTGCCACCAGTGGCTTCGGTGAGCAGTTCTTC
TRBJ1-4 TRBV10-3 many TRBD1 CAISEDRDPNEKLFF TGTGCCATCAGTGAAGACAGGGACCCTAATGAAAAACTGTTTTTT
TRBJ2-7 TRBV4-2 many TRBD2 CASSQAIQPGGASYEQYF TGTGCCAGCAGCCAAGCGATACAACCCGGGGGGGCCTCCTACGAGCAGTACTTC
TRBJ2-5 TRBV5-1 NA NA CASSNEARETQYF TGCGCCAGCAGCAACGAAGCTCGTGAGACCCAGTACTTC
TRBJ2-5 TRBV10-3 many TRBD1 CAISPDRGETQYF TGTGCCATCTCGCCGGACAGGGGAGAGACCCAGTACTTC
TRBJ2-7 TRBV7-6 many TRBD2 CASSLMSGSGRTYEQYF TGTGCCAGCAGCTTGATGAGCGGGAGCGGGAGGACCTACGAGCAGTACTTC
TRBJ1-2 TRBV19 few TRBD1 CASRLGRGLSGYTF TGTGCCAGTAGACTCGGCAGGGGGCTCTCCGGCTACACCTTC
TRBJ1-1 TRBV6-5 few TRBD1 CASSYQTGGIGEAFF TGTGCCAGCAGTTACCAGACAGGGGGCATCGGTGAAGCTTTCTTT
TRBJ2-1 TRBV14 few NA CASSKRGGTGYSYNEQFF TGTGCCAGCAGCAAACGGGGAGGGACAGGCTACTCCTACAATGAGCAGTTCTTC
TRBJ2-5 TRBV2 few TRBD2 CASSDGRGQETQYF TGTGCCAGCAGTGACGGGAGGGGTCAAGAGACCCAGTACTTC
TRBJ1-2 TRBV12-5 many NA CASGLVSGTEAYGYTF TGTGCTAGTGGTTTGGTATCGGGGACGGAAGCCTATGGCTACACCTTC
TRBJ2-5 TRBV5-1 many NA CASTPDQETQYF TGCGCCAGCACTCCAGACCAAGAGACCCAGTACTTC
TRBJ1-5 TRBV20-1 few NA CSARGNNQPQHF TGCAGTGCTAGAGGGAACAATCAGCCCCAGCATTTT
TRBJ1-2 TRBV3-1 many TRBD1 CASSQDRTGFFGYTF TGTGCCAGCAGCCAAGATAGGACAGGGTTCTTTGGCTACACCTTC
TRBJ1-5 TRBV7-2 few NA CASSLAPGQPQHF TGTGCCAGCAGCTTAGCCCCGGGGCAGCCCCAGCATTTT
TRBJ2-1 TRBV20-1 NA NA CSARPPGQGTYNEQFF TGCAGTGCTAGACCTCCGGGACAAGGAACGTACAATGAGCAGTTCTTC
TRBJ2-6 TRBV5-1 many NA CASSLESGANVLTF TGCGCCAGCAGCCTGGAGTCTGGGGCCAACGTCCTGACTTTC
TRBJ1-2 TRBV20-1 many NA CSARDSAIGTF TGCAGTGCTAGAGATTCTGCTATCGGCACCTTC
TRBJ1-3 TRBV15 many NA CATSSSGTGNTIYF TGTGCCACCAGCAGCTCAGGGACTGGAAACACCATATATTTT
TRBJ2-1 TRBV20-1 NA TRBD2 CSAQPGDSGRLGEQFF TGCAGTGCTCAGCCCGGCGATAGCGGGAGGCTGGGTGAGCAGTTCTTC
TRBJ2-6 TRBV4-2 NA TRBD1 CASSQDEQGASSGANVLTF TGTGCCAGCAGCCAAGATGAGCAGGGGGCGAGCTCTGGGGCCAACGTCCTGACTTTC
TRBJ1-2 TRBV5-1 NA TRBD1 CASSKGTRTGALRDGYTF TGCGCCAGCAGCAAGGGCACCCGGACAGGGGCCCTTAGGGATGGCTACACCTTC
TRBJ2-6 TRBV20-1 NA NA CSVAWQGSAGANVLTF TGCAGTGTGGCGTGGCAGGGTAGTGCCGGGGCCAACGTCCTGACTTTC
TRBJ2-5 TRBV3-1 few TRBD2 CACSPAKSSGLQETQYF TGTGCCTGCAGCCCGGCGAAGTCTAGCGGTCTCCAAGAGACCCAGTACTTC
TRBJ2-6 TRBV6-2/TRBV6-3 few NA CASSYNGGRSGANVLTF TGTGCCAGCAGTTACAACGGAGGGCGCTCTGGGGCCAACGTCCTGACTTTC
TRBJ1-2 TRBV20-1 many NA CSARDPQGPYGYTF TGCAGTGCTAGAGATCCGCAGGGACCTTATGGCTACACCTTC
TRBJ1-2 TRBV12-3/TRBV12-4 NA NA CASSPAGSGYTF TGTGCCAGCAGTCCCGCGGGGAGTGGCTACACCTTC
TRBJ1-1 TRBV20-1 many NA CSASDQLPEAFF TGCAGTGCCTCGGACCAGTTACCTGAAGCTTTCTTT
TRBJ1-2 TRBV7-2 many NA CASSLWGDYGYTF TGTGCCAGCAGCTTATGGGGGGACTATGGCTACACCTTC
TRBJ1-3 TRBV18 NA NA CASSPKASSSGNTIYF TGTGCCAGCTCACCAAAGGCCTCTAGCTCTGGAAACACCATATATTTT
TRBJ2-3 TRBV5-1 many NA CASSLTTDTQYF TGCGCCAGCAGCCTTACCACAGATACGCAGTATTTT
TRBJ1-2 TRBV25-1 many NA CASSSSLYGYTF TGTGCCAGCAGCTCATCCCTCTATGGCTACACCTTC
TRBJ1-2 TRBV14 few TRBD1 CASSQVGGQGLRGYTF TGTGCCAGCAGCCAAGTCGGGGGACAGGGACTTCGTGGCTACACCTTC
TRBJ2-1 TRBV4-2 NA TRBD2 CASSQIPSGEWASYNEQFF TGTGCCAGCAGCCAAATTCCTAGCGGGGAATGGGCTTCCTACAATGAGCAGTTCTTC
TRBJ2-5 TRBV12-3/TRBV12-4 many NA CASSKGETQYF TGTGCCAGCAGTAAAGGAGAGACCCAGTACTTC
TRBJ1-6 TRBV12-3/TRBV12-4 many NA CASRELISYNSPLHF TGTGCCAGCAGAGAGCTCATCTCCTATAATTCACCCCTCCACTTT
TRBJ1-1 TRBV11-2 many TRBD1 CASSRRTGGNLMNTEAFF TGTGCCAGCAGCCGAAGGACAGGCGGCAATCTCATGAACACTGAAGCTTTCTTT
TRBJ2-5 TRBV29-1 many NA CSMTQETQYF TGCAGCATGACCCAAGAGACCCAGTACTTC
TRBJ2-2 TRBV6-4 NA NA CASSDSRQGDTGELFF TGTGCCAGCAGTGACTCCCGCCAGGGTGACACCGGGGAGCTGTTTTTT
TRBJ2-1 TRBV20-1 many TRBD1 CSARARDSSYNEQFF TGCAGTGCTAGAGCCCGGGACAGTTCCTACAATGAGCAGTTCTTC
TRBJ1-1 TRBV7-8 many NA CASSLGKGGSEAFF TGTGCCAGCAGCTTAGGAAAGGGGGGGTCTGAAGCTTTCTTT
TRBJ2-7 TRBV6-2/TRBV6-3 NA TRBD2 CASSHRLAGMKQYF TGTGCCAGCAGTCACAGACTAGCGGGAATGAAACAGTACTTC
TRBJ2-5 TRBV29-1 few NA CSLISGHGETQYF TGCAGCCTCATCTCCGGACACGGAGAGACCCAGTACTTC